This TCR beta chain was captured by sequencing in a study of cytomegalovirus exposure and HLA in healthy donors. Worth noting for this clone: Its antigen is unknown.

While unrecorded immune exposures were likely, the donors were nominally healthy when sampled. CDR3 length: 16 residues. V dropped 2 bases and J dropped 1; count of bases not matched to a gene: 6. The V gene's germline CDR1 is WNHNN and CDR2 SYGVQD (reference sequence). Whole-study results and caveats: An analysis was carried out at a later point. It showed that HLA-associated TCR beta chains were more clonally expanded than equally common non-associated chains. Later on, a genetic analysis was performed. It linked a missense variant in DCLRE1C with V- and J-gene trimming of TCR beta. Researchers had no immune exposure information except CMV serostatus available.

The PCR ran on 60 Vbeta and 13 Jbeta primers. This table comes from immunoSEQ multiplex PCR, and its TCRdb copy is limited to in-frame clones, with some not included. The table includes approximately 170,000 clones, around 85% detected once. This clonotype originated in a boy younger than 10 in good health and CMV-seronegative. Sequencing used PBMCs. V is TRBV10-1 and J is TRBJ2-5; TRBD1 matches 8 bases. In nucleotides, the CDR3 is TGCGCCAGCAGTGAGATCCGGGACAGGCCCCAAGAGACCCAGTACTTC. Translated, it gives CASSEIRDRPQETQYF.